A selection of T cell receptor beta chains follows, all from one sample in a study of T cell responses to AZD1222 COVID-19 vaccine. This table comes from immunoSEQ multiplex PCR, and its TCRdb copy is limited to in-frame clones, with some not included. The sample lists some 96,000 clones; over 90% were seen once. Sequencing was performed on peripheral blood, taken on day 0 of AZD1222 vaccination. These receptors all stem from an adult in good health. CDR3s include the opening cysteine and the closing phenylalanine or tryptophan. Fields, in order: D gene, J gene, clone size, V gene, CDR3 protein, CDR3 DNA. D genes are given only for firm matches. The listing skips clone size in some rows; elsewhere it reads once, few, many or a size class.

d_gene: NA
j_gene: TRBJ2-3
abundance: once
v_gene: TRBV2
CDR3aa: CASNGFGEDTQYF
CDR3nt: TGTGCCAGCAACGGATTTGGGGAAGATACGCAGTATTTT

d_gene: NA
j_gene: TRBJ1-4
abundance: once
v_gene: TRBV10-3
CDR3aa: CAISLTALEKLFF
CDR3nt: TGTGCCATCAGTCTGACAGCATTGGAAAAACTGTTTTTT

d_gene: NA
j_gene: TRBJ1-2
abundance: NA
v_gene: TRBV9
CDR3aa: CASSVWGANYGYTF
CDR3nt: TGTGCCAGCAGCGTGTGGGGGGCAAACTATGGCTACACCTTC

d_gene: NA
j_gene: TRBJ1-1
abundance: NA
v_gene: TRBV19
CDR3aa: CASSAGRMNTEAFF
CDR3nt: TGTGCCAGTAGTGCAGGGCGGATGAACACTGAAGCTTTCTTT

d_gene: NA
j_gene: TRBJ2-7
abundance: NA
v_gene: TRBV18
CDR3aa: CASSPRGVHYEQYF
CDR3nt: TGTGCCAGCTCACCGAGAGGGGTTCACTACGAGCAGTACTTC

d_gene: TRBD1
j_gene: TRBJ1-5
abundance: NA
v_gene: TRBV2
CDR3aa: CASSLLRTGDNQPQHF
CDR3nt: TGTGCCAGCAGTCTTTTGCGGACAGGGGATAATCAGCCCCAGCATTTT

d_gene: TRBD1
j_gene: TRBJ2-3
abundance: NA
v_gene: TRBV3-1/TRBV3-2
CDR3aa: CASSHTTGVEADTQYF
CDR3nt: TGTGCCAGCAGCCACACGACAGGGGTTGAAGCAGATACGCAGTATTTT

d_gene: NA
j_gene: TRBJ2-3
abundance: NA
v_gene: TRBV5-8
CDR3aa: CASSRLGTDTQYF
CDR3nt: TGTGCCAGCAGCCGTCTAGGCACAGATACGCAGTATTTT

d_gene: NA
j_gene: TRBJ2-2
abundance: NA
v_gene: TRBV28
CDR3aa: CASSLWGAGELFF
CDR3nt: TGTGCCAGCAGTTTATGGGGCGCCGGGGAGCTGTTTTTT

d_gene: NA
j_gene: TRBJ1-1
abundance: NA
v_gene: TRBV6-5
CDR3aa: CASSYSINVQATEAFF
CDR3nt: TGTGCCAGCAGTTACTCGATAAACGTCCAGGCCACTGAAGCTTTCTTT

d_gene: NA
j_gene: TRBJ1-1
abundance: NA
v_gene: TRBV10-2
CDR3aa: CASRTQKLNTEAFF
CDR3nt: TGCGCCAGCAGAACACAGAAACTGAACACTGAAGCTTTCTTT

d_gene: TRBD1
j_gene: TRBJ1-1
abundance: once
v_gene: TRBV4-1
CDR3aa: CASSLRQGAGTEAFF
CDR3nt: TGCGCCAGCAGCCTCCGACAGGGGGCGGGTACTGAAGCTTTCTTT

d_gene: NA
j_gene: TRBJ1-3
abundance: NA
v_gene: TRBV5-1
CDR3aa: CASSLDGSGNTIYF
CDR3nt: TGCGCCAGCAGCTTGGACGGCTCTGGAAACACCATATATTTT

d_gene: NA
j_gene: TRBJ1-1
abundance: NA
v_gene: TRBV29-1
CDR3aa: CSVGTRRDTEAFF
CDR3nt: TGCAGCGTTGGTACCAGAAGAGACACTGAAGCTTTCTTT

d_gene: TRBD1
j_gene: TRBJ1-3
abundance: NA
v_gene: TRBV30
CDR3aa: CAWMTGHLGNTIYF
CDR3nt: TGTGCCTGGATGACAGGGCACTTAGGAAACACCATATATTTT

d_gene: NA
j_gene: TRBJ1-1
abundance: NA
v_gene: TRBV2
CDR3aa: CASSEGLNTEAFF
CDR3nt: TGTGCCAGCAGTGAAGGTTTGAACACTGAAGCTTTCTTT

d_gene: TRBD1
j_gene: TRBJ2-6
abundance: NA
v_gene: TRBV7-8
CDR3aa: CASSRQGAAGANVLTF
CDR3nt: TGTGCCAGCAGCCGACAGGGGGCGGCTGGGGCCAACGTCCTGACTTTC

d_gene: NA
j_gene: TRBJ1-1
abundance: NA
v_gene: TRBV28
CDR3aa: CATNFFKGNTEAFF
CDR3nt: TGTGCCACCAACTTCTTTAAGGGGAACACTGAAGCTTTCTTT

d_gene: NA
j_gene: TRBJ2-3
abundance: NA
v_gene: TRBV19
CDR3aa: CASSSPHGVGTNTQYF
CDR3nt: TGTGCCAGTAGTTCCCCCCATGGGGTTGGAACAAATACGCAGTATTTT

d_gene: NA
j_gene: TRBJ2-7
abundance: NA
v_gene: TRBV20-1
CDR3aa: CSARVRNEQYF
CDR3nt: TGCAGTGCTAGAGTTCGCAACGAGCAGTACTTC

d_gene: TRBD1
j_gene: TRBJ1-1
abundance: NA
v_gene: TRBV2
CDR3aa: CASRGDSQNTEAFF
CDR3nt: TGTGCCAGCAGGGGGGACAGCCAGAACACTGAAGCTTTCTTT

d_gene: NA
j_gene: TRBJ1-2
abundance: medium-sized
v_gene: TRBV4-1
CDR3aa: CASSSGLNYGYTF
CDR3nt: TGCGCCAGCAGCTCGGGGCTGAACTATGGCTACACCTTC

d_gene: NA
j_gene: TRBJ2-7
abundance: NA
v_gene: TRBV27
CDR3aa: CASSSQFTGFCGTLGEQYF
CDR3nt: TGTGCCAGCAGCTCCCAATTCACGGGCTTTTGCGGGACTCTAGGGGAGCAGTACTTC

d_gene: NA
j_gene: TRBJ2-3
abundance: NA
v_gene: TRBV2
CDR3aa: CASRPGSETTDTQYF
CDR3nt: TGTGCCAGCAGACCAGGGAGTGAGACCACAGATACGCAGTATTTT

d_gene: NA
j_gene: TRBJ2-3
abundance: NA
v_gene: TRBV21-1
CDR3aa: CASSKRSNGRAPDTQYF
CDR3nt: TGTGCCAGCAGCAAACGTTCGAACGGGAGGGCCCCAGATACGCAGTATTTT

d_gene: NA
j_gene: TRBJ1-2
abundance: NA
v_gene: TRBV5-1
CDR3aa: CASSSSDLAGYTF
CDR3nt: TGCGCCAGCAGCTCCTCGGACCTGGCAGGCTACACCTTC

d_gene: NA
j_gene: TRBJ2-5
abundance: NA
v_gene: TRBV28
CDR3aa: CASSSGPQETQYF
CDR3nt: TGTGCCAGCAGTTCCGGGCCCCAAGAGACCCAGTACTTC

d_gene: TRBD2
j_gene: TRBJ2-2
abundance: NA
v_gene: TRBV18
CDR3aa: CASSPPAGDIGTGELFF
CDR3nt: TGTGCCAGCTCACCACCGGCGGGAGATATCGGCACCGGGGAGCTGTTTTTT

d_gene: NA
j_gene: TRBJ1-6
abundance: NA
v_gene: TRBV28
CDR3aa: CASTLRQTLNSPLHF
CDR3nt: TGTGCCAGCACCCTTAGACAGACTCTAAATTCACCCCTCCACTTT

d_gene: NA
j_gene: TRBJ2-7
abundance: NA
v_gene: TRBV5-6
CDR3aa: CASSLGFTWAHEQYF
CDR3nt: TGTGCCAGCAGCTTGGGGTTCACCTGGGCCCACGAGCAGTACTTC

d_gene: TRBD2
j_gene: TRBJ2-2
abundance: NA
v_gene: TRBV6-5
CDR3aa: CASRPAGSNTGELFF
CDR3nt: TGTGCCAGCAGACCAGCGGGATCGAACACCGGGGAGCTGTTTTTT

d_gene: TRBD1
j_gene: TRBJ2-1
abundance: NA
v_gene: TRBV15
CDR3aa: CATSRDLPGGHEQFF
CDR3nt: TGTGCCACCAGCAGAGATCTCCCAGGGGGTCATGAGCAGTTCTTC

d_gene: NA
j_gene: TRBJ1-1
abundance: NA
v_gene: TRBV28
CDR3aa: CASSPNRGGGLWTEAFF
CDR3nt: TGTGCCAGCAGTCCAAATAGGGGAGGGGGGCTCTGGACTGAAGCTTTCTTT

d_gene: NA
j_gene: TRBJ1-5
abundance: few
v_gene: TRBV29-1
CDR3aa: CSVGGGEGGPQHF
CDR3nt: TGCAGCGTTGGAGGGGGGGAAGGAGGCCCCCAGCATTTT

d_gene: NA
j_gene: TRBJ1-2
abundance: medium-sized
v_gene: TRBV5-1
CDR3aa: CASSLDGAGYGYTF
CDR3nt: TGCGCCAGCAGCTTGGACGGGGCAGGATATGGCTACACCTTC

d_gene: TRBD1
j_gene: TRBJ1-3
abundance: NA
v_gene: TRBV7-2
CDR3aa: CASSPRPTGAGNTIYF
CDR3nt: TGTGCCAGCAGCCCCCGCCCCACAGGGGCCGGAAACACCATATATTTT

d_gene: TRBD1
j_gene: TRBJ1-1
abundance: NA
v_gene: TRBV7-9
CDR3aa: CASSFSGGRDTEAFF
CDR3nt: TGTGCCAGCAGCTTTTCAGGGGGCAGAGACACTGAAGCTTTCTTT

d_gene: TRBD1
j_gene: TRBJ1-3
abundance: NA
v_gene: TRBV7-6
CDR3aa: CASSLNRGSGNTIYF
CDR3nt: TGTGCCAGCAGCTTAAACAGGGGATCGGGAAACACCATATATTTT

d_gene: NA
j_gene: TRBJ2-1
abundance: NA
v_gene: TRBV11-2
CDR3aa: CASSLGLSLGVPYNEQFF
CDR3nt: TGTGCCAGCAGCTTAGGACTTAGCTTGGGGGTACCCTACAATGAGCAGTTCTTC

d_gene: NA
j_gene: TRBJ2-1
abundance: NA
v_gene: TRBV15
CDR3aa: CATSRGTASSGNEQFF
CDR3nt: TGTGCCACCAGCAGAGGAACAGCCTCTTCGGGGAATGAGCAGTTCTTC

d_gene: NA
j_gene: TRBJ1-5
abundance: NA
v_gene: TRBV6-5
CDR3aa: CASSWTGPRSPQHF
CDR3nt: TGTGCCAGCAGTTGGACGGGTCCCCGATCGCCCCAGCATTTT

d_gene: TRBD1
j_gene: TRBJ1-1
abundance: NA
v_gene: TRBV7-3
CDR3aa: CASSLSGTGSQAFF
CDR3nt: TGTGCCAGCAGCTTATCCGGGACAGGTTCACAAGCTTTCTTT

d_gene: NA
j_gene: TRBJ2-7
abundance: NA
v_gene: TRBV5-5
CDR3aa: CASSLRQPYEQYF
CDR3nt: TGTGCCAGCAGCTTGAGGCAGCCCTACGAGCAGTACTTC

d_gene: NA
j_gene: TRBJ2-3
abundance: NA
v_gene: TRBV29-1
CDR3aa: CSARRQITGGTDTQYF
CDR3nt: TGCAGCGCCCGACGACAGATCACGGGGGGCACAGATACGCAGTATTTT

d_gene: NA
j_gene: TRBJ1-2
abundance: NA
v_gene: TRBV27
CDR3aa: CASSSTANYGYTF
CDR3nt: TGTGCCAGCAGTTCTACAGCTAACTATGGCTACACCTTC

d_gene: TRBD1
j_gene: TRBJ1-1
abundance: NA
v_gene: TRBV20-1
CDR3aa: CSAKQGAEAFF
CDR3nt: TGCAGTGCGAAGCAGGGGGCTGAAGCTTTCTTT

d_gene: TRBD2
j_gene: TRBJ2-5
abundance: NA
v_gene: TRBV30
CDR3aa: CAWSVQRELAQYF
CDR3nt: TGTGCCTGGAGTGTACAGCGGGAGTTAGCTCAGTACTTC

d_gene: NA
j_gene: TRBJ1-1
abundance: NA
v_gene: TRBV7-9
CDR3aa: CASSLYTGNTEAFF
CDR3nt: TGTGCCAGCAGCTTATACACAGGGAACACTGAAGCTTTCTTT

d_gene: NA
j_gene: TRBJ1-5
abundance: NA
v_gene: TRBV27
CDR3aa: CASSFSGQPQHF
CDR3nt: TGTGCCAGCAGTTTTTCCGGTCAGCCCCAGCATTTT

d_gene: NA
j_gene: TRBJ2-3
abundance: NA
v_gene: TRBV19
CDR3aa: CASSPDWGTDTQYF
CDR3nt: TGTGCCAGTAGTCCGGATTGGGGCACAGATACGCAGTATTTT

d_gene: TRBD1
j_gene: TRBJ1-2
abundance: NA
v_gene: TRBV11-2
CDR3aa: CASSYQGDYGYTF
CDR3nt: TGTGCCAGCAGCTACCAGGGGGACTATGGCTACACCTTC

d_gene: NA
j_gene: TRBJ2-1
abundance: NA
v_gene: TRBV28
CDR3aa: CASSPPGHPGASEHNEQFF
CDR3nt: TGTGCCAGCAGTCCCCCGGGACACCCCGGGGCTAGCGAACACAATGAGCAGTTCTTC